This T cell receptor (beta chain) stems from a study of low-dose radiotherapy and immunotherapy resistance in tumors. Overall study: Per fraction, Cohort 2 was given 1 Gy every two weeks, accumulating a total of 13 Gy over 26 weeks.

Trimming took 6 bases from V and 6 from J; bases not matched to a gene: 9. The CDR3 runs to 15 residues. Germline V gene lookup returns CDR1 MNHEY and CDR2 SMNVEV (reference sequence). cDNA synthesis used a TRAV/TRBV-specific primer set for both chains. The authors ran approximately 20 PCR cycles to amplify TCRs with a constant-region primer and V-primer adapter. mRNA, once isolated, was amplified by in vitro transcription. TCRdb re-derived calls from the reads in MiXCR, one entry per CDR3 protein. The sample contains roughly 100,000 distinct CDR3 sequences, more than 20% of which appear only once. As to time point: after trial treatment. The treatment was: LDRT plus nivolumab, ipilimumab, low-dose cyclophosphamide and aspirin (RACIN trial). Donors were administered nivolumab, ipilimumab, aspirin and low-dose cyclophosphamide, together with low-dose radiotherapy. Many counts were recorded for this clonotype.

The receptor comes from a female donor with ovarian cancer. Source: PBMCs, taken after low-dose radiotherapy plus immunotherapy. The rearrangement uses TRBV27 and TRBJ2-1, with 9 bases fitting TRBD2. CDR3 loop: CASSPAGGLGNEQFF. The CDR3 DNA is TGTGCCAGCAGCCCAGCGGGGGGATTAGGCAATGAGCAGTTCTTC.